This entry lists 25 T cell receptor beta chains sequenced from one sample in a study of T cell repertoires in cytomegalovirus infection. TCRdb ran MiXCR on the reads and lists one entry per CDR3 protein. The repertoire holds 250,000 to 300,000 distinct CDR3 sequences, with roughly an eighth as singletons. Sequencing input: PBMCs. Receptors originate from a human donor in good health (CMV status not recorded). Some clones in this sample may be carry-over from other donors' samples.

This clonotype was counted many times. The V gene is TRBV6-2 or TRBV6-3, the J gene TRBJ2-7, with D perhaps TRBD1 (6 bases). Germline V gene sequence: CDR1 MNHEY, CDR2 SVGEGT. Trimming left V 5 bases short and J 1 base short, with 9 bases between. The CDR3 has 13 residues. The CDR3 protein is CASSDRNSYEQYF. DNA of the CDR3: TGTGCCAGCAGTGACAGGAATTCCTACGAGCAGTACTTC.

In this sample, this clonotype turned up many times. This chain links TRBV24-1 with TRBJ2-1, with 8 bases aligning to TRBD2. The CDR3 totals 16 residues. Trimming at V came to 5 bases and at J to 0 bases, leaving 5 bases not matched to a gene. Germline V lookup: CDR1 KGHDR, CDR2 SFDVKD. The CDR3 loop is CATSGLLADSYNEQFF. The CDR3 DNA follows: TGTGCCACCAGTGGCCTACTAGCGGACTCCTACAATGAGCAGTTCTTC.

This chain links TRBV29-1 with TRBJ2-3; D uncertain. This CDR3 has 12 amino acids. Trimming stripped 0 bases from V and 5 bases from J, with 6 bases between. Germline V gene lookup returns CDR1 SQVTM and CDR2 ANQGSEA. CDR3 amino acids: CSVEDGVDTQYF. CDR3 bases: TGCAGCGTTGAAGATGGGGTAGATACGCAGTATTTT.

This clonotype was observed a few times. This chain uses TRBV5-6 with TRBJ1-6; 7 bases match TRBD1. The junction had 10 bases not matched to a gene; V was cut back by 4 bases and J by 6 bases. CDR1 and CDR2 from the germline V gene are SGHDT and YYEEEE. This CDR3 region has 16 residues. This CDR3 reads CASSIYQGGSNSPLHF. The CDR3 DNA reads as TGTGCCAGCAGCATATATCAGGGGGGGTCTAATTCACCCCTCCACTTT.

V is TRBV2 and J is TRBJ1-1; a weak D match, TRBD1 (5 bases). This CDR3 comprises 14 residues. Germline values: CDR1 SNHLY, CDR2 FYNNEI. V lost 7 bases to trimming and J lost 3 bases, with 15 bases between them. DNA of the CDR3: TGTGCCAGCAAGGAGTGGCAGGGTTACACTGAAGCTTTCTTT. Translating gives CASKEWQGYTEAFF.

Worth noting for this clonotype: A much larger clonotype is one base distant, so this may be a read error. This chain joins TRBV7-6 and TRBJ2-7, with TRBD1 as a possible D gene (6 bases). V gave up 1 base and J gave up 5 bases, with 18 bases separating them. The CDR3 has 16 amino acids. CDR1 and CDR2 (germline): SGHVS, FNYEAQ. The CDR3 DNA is TGTGCCAGCAGCTTAGGTCCTGGACAGCGACCAAACGAGCAGTACTTC. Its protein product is CASSLGPGQRPNEQYF.

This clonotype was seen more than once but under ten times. CDR3 sequence: CASSPSTPPVYGNQPQHF. Written as DNA, the CDR3 is TGTGCCAGTAGTCCCTCGACGCCCCCGGTATATGGCAATCAGCCCCAGCATTTT. V is TRBV19 and J is TRBJ1-5; D is ambiguous. The germline V gene encodes CDR1 LNHDA and CDR2 SQIVND (reference sequence). The V gene lost 5 bases and the J gene lost 2 bases, with 22 bases spanning the gap. The CDR3 has 18 amino acids.

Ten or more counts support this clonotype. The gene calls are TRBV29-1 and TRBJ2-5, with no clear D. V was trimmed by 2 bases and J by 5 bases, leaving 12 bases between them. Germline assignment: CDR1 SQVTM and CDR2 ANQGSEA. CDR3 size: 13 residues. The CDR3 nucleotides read TGCAGCGTTGAAAGGTCCGTGCCGGAGACCCAGTACTTC. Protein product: CSVERSVPETQYF.

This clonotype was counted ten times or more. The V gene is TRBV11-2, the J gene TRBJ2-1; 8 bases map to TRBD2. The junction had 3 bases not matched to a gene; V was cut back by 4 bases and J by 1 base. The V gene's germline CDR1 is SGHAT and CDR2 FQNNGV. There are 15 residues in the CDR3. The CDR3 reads CASSSAGASYNEQFF. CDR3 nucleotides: TGTGCCAGCAGCTCAGCGGGAGCGTCCTACAATGAGCAGTTCTTC.

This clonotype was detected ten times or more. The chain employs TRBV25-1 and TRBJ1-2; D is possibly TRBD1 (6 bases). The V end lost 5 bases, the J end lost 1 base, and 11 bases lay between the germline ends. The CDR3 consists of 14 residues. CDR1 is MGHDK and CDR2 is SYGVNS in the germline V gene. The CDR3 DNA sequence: TGTGCCAGCAGTCCCGCAGGGGTTAACTATGGCTACACCTTC. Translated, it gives CASSPAGVNYGYTF.

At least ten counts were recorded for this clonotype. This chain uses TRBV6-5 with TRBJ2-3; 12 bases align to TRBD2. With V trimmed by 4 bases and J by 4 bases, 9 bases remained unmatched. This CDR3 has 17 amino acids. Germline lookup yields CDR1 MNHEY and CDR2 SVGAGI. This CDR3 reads CASSSPSGRGEADTQYF. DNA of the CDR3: TGTGCCAGCAGTTCCCCTAGCGGGAGGGGGGAGGCAGATACGCAGTATTTT.

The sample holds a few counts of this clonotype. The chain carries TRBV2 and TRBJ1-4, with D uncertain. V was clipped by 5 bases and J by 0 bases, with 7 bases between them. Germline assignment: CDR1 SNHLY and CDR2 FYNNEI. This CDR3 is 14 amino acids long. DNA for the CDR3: TGTGCCAGCAGTAGGTCCGCAACTAATGAAAAACTGTTTTTT. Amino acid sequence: CASSRSATNEKLFF.

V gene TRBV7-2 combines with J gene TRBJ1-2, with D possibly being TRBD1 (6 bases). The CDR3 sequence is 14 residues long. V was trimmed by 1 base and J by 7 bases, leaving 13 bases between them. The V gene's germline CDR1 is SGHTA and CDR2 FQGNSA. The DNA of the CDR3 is TGTGCCAGCAGCTTAGACAGGGCAGTGGGTGGCTACACCTTC. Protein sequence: CASSLDRAVGGYTF.

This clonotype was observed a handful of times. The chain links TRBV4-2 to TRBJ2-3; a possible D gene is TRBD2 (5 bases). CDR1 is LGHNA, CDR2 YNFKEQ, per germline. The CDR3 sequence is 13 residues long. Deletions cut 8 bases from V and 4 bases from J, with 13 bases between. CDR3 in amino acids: CASVGERADTQYF. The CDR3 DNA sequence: TGTGCCAGCGTCGGGGAAAGGGCAGATACGCAGTATTTT.

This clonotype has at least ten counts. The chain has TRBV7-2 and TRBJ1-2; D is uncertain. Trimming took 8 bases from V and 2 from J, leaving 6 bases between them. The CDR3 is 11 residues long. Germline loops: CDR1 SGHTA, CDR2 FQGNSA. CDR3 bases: TGTGCCAGCGACGGAAACTATGGCTACACCTTC. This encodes CASDGNYGYTF.

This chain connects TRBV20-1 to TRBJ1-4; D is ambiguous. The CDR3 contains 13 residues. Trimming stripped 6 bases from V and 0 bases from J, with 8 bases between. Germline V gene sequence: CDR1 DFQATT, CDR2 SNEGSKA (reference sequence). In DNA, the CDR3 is TGCAGTGCCTCGACCGCAACTAATGAAAAACTGTTTTTT. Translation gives CSASTATNEKLFF.

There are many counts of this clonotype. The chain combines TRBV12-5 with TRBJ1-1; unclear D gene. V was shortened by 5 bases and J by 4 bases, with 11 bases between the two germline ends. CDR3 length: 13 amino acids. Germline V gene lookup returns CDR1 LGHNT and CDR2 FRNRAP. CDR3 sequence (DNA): TGTGCTAGTGGTCGTTCCGGCGGCACTGAAGCTTTCTTT. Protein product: CASGRSGGTEAFF.

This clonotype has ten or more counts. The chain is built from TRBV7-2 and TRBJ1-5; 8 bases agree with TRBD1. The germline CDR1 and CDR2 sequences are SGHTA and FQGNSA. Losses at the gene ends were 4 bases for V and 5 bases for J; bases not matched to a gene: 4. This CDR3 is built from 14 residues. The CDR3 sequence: CASSSGQAYQPQHF. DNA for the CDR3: TGTGCCAGCAGCTCGGGACAGGCATATCAGCCCCAGCATTTT.

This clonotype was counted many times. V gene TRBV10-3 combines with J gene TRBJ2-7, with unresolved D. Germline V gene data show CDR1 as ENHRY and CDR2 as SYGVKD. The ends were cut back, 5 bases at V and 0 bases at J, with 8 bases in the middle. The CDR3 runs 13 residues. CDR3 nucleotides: TGTGCCATCAGTCCACAGCCCTCCTACGAGCAGTACTTC. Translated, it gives CAISPQPSYEQYF.

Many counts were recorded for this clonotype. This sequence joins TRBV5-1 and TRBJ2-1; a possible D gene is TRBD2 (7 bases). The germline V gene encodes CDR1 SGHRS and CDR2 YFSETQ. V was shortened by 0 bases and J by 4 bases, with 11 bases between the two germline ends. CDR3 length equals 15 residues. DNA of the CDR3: TGCGCCAGCAGCTTGGGGGGGGGCCTATACAATGAGCAGTTCTTC. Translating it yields CASSLGGGLYNEQFF.

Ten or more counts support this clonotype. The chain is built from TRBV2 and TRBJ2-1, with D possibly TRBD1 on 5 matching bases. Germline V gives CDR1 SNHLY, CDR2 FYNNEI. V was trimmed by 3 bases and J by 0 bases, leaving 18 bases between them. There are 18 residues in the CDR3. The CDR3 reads CASSERIGASSSYNEQFF. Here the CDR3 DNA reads TGTGCCAGCAGTGAGAGGATTGGGGCATCGAGCTCCTACAATGAGCAGTTCTTC.

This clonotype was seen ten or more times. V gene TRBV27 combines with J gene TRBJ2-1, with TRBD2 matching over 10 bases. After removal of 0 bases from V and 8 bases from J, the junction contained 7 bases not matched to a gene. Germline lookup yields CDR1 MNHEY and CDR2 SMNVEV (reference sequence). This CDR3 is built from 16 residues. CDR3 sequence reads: CASSLSPSGRVYEQFF. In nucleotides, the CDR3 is TGTGCCAGCAGTTTATCTCCTAGCGGGAGAGTCTATGAGCAGTTCTTC.

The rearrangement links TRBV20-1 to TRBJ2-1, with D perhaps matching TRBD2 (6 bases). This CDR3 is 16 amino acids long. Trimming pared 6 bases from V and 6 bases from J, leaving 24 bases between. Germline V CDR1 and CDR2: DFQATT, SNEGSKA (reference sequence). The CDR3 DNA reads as TGCAGTGCCAAATTTCGTAACAGGTGGGGAGGCAATGAGCAGTTCTTC. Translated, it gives CSAKFRNRWGGNEQFF.

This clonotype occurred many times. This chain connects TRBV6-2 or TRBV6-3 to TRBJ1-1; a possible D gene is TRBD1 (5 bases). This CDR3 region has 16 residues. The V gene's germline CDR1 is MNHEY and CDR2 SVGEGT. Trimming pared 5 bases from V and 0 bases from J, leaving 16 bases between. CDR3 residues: CASSTTRRGVNTEAFF. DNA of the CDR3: TGTGCCAGCAGTACCACGAGGAGGGGTGTGAACACTGAAGCTTTCTTT.

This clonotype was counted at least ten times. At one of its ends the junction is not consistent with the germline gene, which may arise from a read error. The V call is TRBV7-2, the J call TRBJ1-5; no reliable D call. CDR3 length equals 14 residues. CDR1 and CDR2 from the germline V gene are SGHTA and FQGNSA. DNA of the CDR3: TGTGCCAGCAGTTTAGGACTGAAGAACCAGCCCCAGCATTTT. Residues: CASSLGLKNQPQHF.